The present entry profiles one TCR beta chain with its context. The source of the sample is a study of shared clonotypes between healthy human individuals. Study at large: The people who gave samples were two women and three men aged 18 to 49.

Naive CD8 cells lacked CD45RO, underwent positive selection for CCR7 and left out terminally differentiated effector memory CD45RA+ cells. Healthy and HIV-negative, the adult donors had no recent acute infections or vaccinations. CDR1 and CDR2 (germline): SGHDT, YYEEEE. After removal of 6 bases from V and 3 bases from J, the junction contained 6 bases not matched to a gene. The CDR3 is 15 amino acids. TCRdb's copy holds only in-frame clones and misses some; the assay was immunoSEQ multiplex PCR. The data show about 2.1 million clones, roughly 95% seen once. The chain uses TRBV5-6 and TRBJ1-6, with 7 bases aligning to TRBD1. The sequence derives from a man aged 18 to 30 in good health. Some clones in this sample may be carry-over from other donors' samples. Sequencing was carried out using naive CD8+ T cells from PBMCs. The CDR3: CASKVDRDYNSPLHF. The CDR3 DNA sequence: TGTGCCAGCAAGGTCGACAGGGACTATAATTCACCCCTCCACTTT.